This record looks at one T cell receptor (beta chain) sequence and its context. The antigen it recognizes is unknown. Per-base quality was not reported, and no clone a single base away is much larger than it. The label giving this sample's time point can be read as: baseline before first vaccination. Explained via the paper, the treatment or condition label denotes: meningococcal conjugate vaccine given as trial control. Vaccinee samples were obtained from the UK trials COV001 and COV002, which included a single-blind randomized controlled phase 2/3 trial of AZD1222 (ChAdOx1 nCoV-19) in healthy adults. Trial participant PBMC samples were collected at day 0 and day 28 after the second dose for TCRbeta chain sequencing. These data belong to a study of T cell responses to AZD1222 COVID-19 vaccine (TCRdb year 2021). With regard to the full study: TCR sequencing was performed for roughly 250 trial participants, of whom about 210 were given two doses of AZD1222 and approximately 25 were given two doses of MenACWY control vaccine. Trial participants were enrolled by age into 18-55, 56-69 and 70-plus year subgroups, with approximately 150, 28 and 58 TCR-sequenced participants respectively.

Overall study results and their limits: The vaccine-associated CD4 TCRs covered the entire spike protein, and the dominant responses fell in regions 160-218 and 743-854. After two AZD1222 doses, both the breadth and the depth of spike-specific TCRs were significantly higher than at day 0 and than in MenACWY recipients. Nearly half of unique spike-specific TCRs reportedly recognized epitopes outside regions mutated in the B.1.351 and B.1.1.7 variants. The 56-69-year group was small, and its depth increase did not reach significance, likely because of low power. Participants were mostly white British and included more females than males, and it was suggested by the authors that clonal diversity may have been underestimated. Because no samples from the day 14 peak response were available, repertoires could be characterized only after the peak T cell response. Conclusions about previously exposed vaccinees were limited because only six AZD1222 recipients were SARS-CoV-2 seropositive at baseline.

The CDR3 regions of human TCRbeta chains were subjected to immunosequencing. In the paper's pipeline: TCRs in the repertoires were compared against a reference library of SARS-CoV-2-specific TCRs that had been generated with the MIRA antigen-specificity platform. Breadth was defined as the fraction of unique TCRs that were SARS-CoV-2-associated, and depth was defined as the fraction of total T cells that were SARS-CoV-2-associated. Using the MIRA data, each spike-specific TCR was assigned both to the spike region to which the TCR was reactive and to a CD4 or CD8 class. Log10-transformed breadth and depth values were compared by one-way ANOVA with Sidak's multiple comparisons tests. The table was pulled from immuneACCESS by TCRdb, which kept in-frame rearrangements only. Such tables lose some clones; where checked, under half of the loss comes from unresolved V genes, and the rest has no known cause. V, J and clone size derive from that table, while D and trimming were established from the DNA sequence. Here the sample has some 120,000 clones; 85% to 90% occur a single time. Around 10% of the sample is taken by the ten largest.

The receptor's source is an adult in good health. The sample consisted of peripheral blood, taken on day 0 of MenACWY control vaccination.

The CDR3: CAWSVLDLGYTF. The DNA sequence is as follows: TGTGCCTGGAGTGTATTGGACCTTGGCTACACCTTC. This sequence uses TRBV30 and TRBJ1-2, with no confident D gene call. Its CDR3 holds 12 amino acids, cysteine through phenylalanine. The sequence is cut down to CDR3 DNA, 36 bases in frame from base 1. V gives up 0 bases and J gives up 7 bases, and the segment between their germline ends measures 9 bases. The germline V gene (reference sequence) supplies CDR1 GTSNPN and CDR2 SVGIG.